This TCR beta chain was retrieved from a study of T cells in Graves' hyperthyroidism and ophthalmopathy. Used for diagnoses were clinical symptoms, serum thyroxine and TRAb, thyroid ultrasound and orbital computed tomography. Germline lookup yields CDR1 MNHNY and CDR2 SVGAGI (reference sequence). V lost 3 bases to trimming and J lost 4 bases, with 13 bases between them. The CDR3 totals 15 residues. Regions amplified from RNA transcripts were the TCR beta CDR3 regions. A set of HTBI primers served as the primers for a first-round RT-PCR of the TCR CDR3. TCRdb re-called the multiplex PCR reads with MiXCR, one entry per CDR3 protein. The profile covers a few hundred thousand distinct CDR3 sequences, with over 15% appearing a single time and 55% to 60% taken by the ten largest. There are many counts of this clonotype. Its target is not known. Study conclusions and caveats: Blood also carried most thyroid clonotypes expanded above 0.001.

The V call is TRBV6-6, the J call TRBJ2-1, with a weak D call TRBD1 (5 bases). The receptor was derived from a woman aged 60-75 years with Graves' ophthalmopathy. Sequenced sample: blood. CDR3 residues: CASSYQLTGYNEQFF. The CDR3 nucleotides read TGTGCCAGCAGTTATCAGTTAACAGGTTACAATGAGCAGTTCTTC.